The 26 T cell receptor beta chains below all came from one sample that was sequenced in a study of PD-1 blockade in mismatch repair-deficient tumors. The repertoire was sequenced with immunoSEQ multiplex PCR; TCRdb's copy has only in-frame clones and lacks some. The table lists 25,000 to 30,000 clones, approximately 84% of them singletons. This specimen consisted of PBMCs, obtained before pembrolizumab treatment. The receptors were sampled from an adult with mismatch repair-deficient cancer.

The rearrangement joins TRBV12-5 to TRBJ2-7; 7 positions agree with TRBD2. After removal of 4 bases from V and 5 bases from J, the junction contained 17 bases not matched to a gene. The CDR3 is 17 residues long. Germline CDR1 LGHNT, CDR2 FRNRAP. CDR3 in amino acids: CASGSPGTTHHRDEQYF. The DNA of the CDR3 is TGTGCTAGTGGTTCCCCCGGGACTACCCATCATCGGGACGAGCAGTACTTC.

The CDR3 bases are TGTGCCAGCAGCGTAGACCCCTTTGGAGCGGGAGAGAAGCGTGAGCAGTTCTTC. Protein product: CASSVDPFGAGEKREQFF. The chain recombines TRBV9 with TRBJ2-1, with TRBD2 matching over 8 bases. The junction had 17 bases not matched to a gene; V was cut back by 0 bases and J by 9 bases. CDR1 is SGDLS, CDR2 YYNGEE, per germline. This CDR3 is 18 amino acids long.

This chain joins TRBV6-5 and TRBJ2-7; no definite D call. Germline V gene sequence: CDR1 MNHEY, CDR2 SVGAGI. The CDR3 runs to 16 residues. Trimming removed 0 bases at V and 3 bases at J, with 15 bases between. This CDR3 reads CASSYSPRTEHYEQYF. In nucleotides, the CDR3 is TGTGCCAGCAGTTACTCCCCCCGAACAGAACACTACGAGCAGTACTTC.

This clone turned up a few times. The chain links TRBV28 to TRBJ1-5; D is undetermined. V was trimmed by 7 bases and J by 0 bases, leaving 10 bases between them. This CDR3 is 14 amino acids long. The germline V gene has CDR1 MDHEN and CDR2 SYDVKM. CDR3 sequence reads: CASMGLYSNQPQHF. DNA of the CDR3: TGTGCCAGCATGGGCCTCTATAGCAATCAGCCCCAGCATTTT.

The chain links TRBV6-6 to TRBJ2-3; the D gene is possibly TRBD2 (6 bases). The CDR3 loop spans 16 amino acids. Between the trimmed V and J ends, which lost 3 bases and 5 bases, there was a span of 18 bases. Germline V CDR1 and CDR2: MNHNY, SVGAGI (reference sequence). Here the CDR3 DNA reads TGTGCCAGCAGTTATGGGTTAGCGGCTGGGGGAGATACGCAGTATTTT. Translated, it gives CASSYGLAAGGDTQYF.

DNA for the CDR3: TGTGCCAGTAGACAGGGGTCTTATGGCGAGCAGTTCTTC. It translates to CASRQGSYGEQFF. This chain links TRBV19 with TRBJ2-1; 7 bases are shared with TRBD1. The germline V gene has CDR1 LNHDA and CDR2 SQIVND (reference sequence). The CDR3 totals 13 residues. After removal of 6 bases from V and 10 bases from J, the junction contained 9 bases not matched to a gene.

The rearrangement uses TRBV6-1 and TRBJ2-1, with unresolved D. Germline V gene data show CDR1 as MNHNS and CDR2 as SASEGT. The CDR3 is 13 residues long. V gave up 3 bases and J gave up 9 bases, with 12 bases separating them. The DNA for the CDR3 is TGTGCCAGCAGTGACCCCTTTAGATCTGAGCAGTTCTTC. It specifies CASSDPFRSEQFF.

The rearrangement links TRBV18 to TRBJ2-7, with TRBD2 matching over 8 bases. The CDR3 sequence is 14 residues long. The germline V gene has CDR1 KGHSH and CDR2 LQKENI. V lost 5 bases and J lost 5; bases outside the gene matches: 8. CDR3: CASSGRLALDEQYF. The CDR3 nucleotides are TGTGCCAGCTCAGGAAGACTAGCGCTGGACGAGCAGTACTTC. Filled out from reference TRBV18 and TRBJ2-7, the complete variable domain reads NAGVMQNPRHLVRRRGQEARLRCSPMKGHSHVYWYRQLPEEGLKFMVYLQKENIIDESGMPKERFSAEFPKEGPSILRIQQVVRGDSAAYFCASSGRLALDEQYFGPGTRLTVT.

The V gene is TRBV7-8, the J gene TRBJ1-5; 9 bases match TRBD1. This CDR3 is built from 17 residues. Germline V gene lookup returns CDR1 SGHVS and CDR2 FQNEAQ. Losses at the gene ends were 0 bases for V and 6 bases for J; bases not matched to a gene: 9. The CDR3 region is CASSLAVVYRGPQPQHF. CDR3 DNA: TGTGCCAGCAGCTTAGCAGTGGTTTACAGGGGGCCTCAGCCCCAGCATTTT.

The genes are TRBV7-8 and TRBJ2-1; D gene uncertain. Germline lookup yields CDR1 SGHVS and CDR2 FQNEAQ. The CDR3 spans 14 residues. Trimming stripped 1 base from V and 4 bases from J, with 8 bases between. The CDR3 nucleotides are TGTGCCAGCAGCTTAGACTCCGCATACAATGAGCAGTTCTTC. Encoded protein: CASSLDSAYNEQFF.

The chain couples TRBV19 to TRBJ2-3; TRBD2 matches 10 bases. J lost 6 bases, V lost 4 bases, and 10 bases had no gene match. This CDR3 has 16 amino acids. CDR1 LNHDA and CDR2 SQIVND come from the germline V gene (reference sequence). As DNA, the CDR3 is TGTGCCAGTAGTACCCAAGTAGCGGGGGGCCGGGATACGCAGTATTTT. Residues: CASSTQVAGGRDTQYF.

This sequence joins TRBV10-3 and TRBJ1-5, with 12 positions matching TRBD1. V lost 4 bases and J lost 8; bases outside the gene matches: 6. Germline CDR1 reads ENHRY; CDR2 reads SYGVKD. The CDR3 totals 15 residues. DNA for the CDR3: TGTGCCATCAGTGCTGGGACAGGGGGCATTGAGCCCCAGCATTTT. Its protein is CAISAGTGGIEPQHF.

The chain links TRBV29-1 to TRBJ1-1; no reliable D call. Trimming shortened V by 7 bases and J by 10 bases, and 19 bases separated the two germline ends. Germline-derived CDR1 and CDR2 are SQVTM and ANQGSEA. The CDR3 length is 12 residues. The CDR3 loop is CSARIMGERAFF. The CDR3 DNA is TGCAGCGCCCGCATCATGGGAGAACGAGCTTTCTTT.

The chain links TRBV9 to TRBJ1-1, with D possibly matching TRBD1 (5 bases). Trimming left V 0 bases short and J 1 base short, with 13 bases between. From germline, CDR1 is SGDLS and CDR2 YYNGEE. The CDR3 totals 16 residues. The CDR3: CASSVDSRGGNTEAFF. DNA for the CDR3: TGTGCCAGCAGCGTAGATTCACGGGGGGGGAACACTGAAGCTTTCTTT.

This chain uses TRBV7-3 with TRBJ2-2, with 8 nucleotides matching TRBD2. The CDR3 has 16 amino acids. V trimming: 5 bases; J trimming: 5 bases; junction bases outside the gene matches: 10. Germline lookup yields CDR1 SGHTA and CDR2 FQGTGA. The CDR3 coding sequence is TGTGCCAGCAGCCGATATCTGGCGGGAGGTACCGGGGAGCTGTTTTTT. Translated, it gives CASSRYLAGGTGELFF.

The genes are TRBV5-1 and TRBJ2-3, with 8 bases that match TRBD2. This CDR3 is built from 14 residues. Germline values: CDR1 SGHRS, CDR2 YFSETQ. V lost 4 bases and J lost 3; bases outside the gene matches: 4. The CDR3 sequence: CASSLQRETDTQYF. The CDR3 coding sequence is TGCGCCAGCAGCCTCCAGCGGGAGACAGATACGCAGTATTTT.

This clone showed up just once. CDR3 sequence (DNA): TGTGCCAGCAGCTCTTTGCGAACGGAGGACACCGGGGAGCTGTTTTTT. Translation: CASSSLRTEDTGELFF. The rearrangement joins TRBV5-4 to TRBJ2-2, with D perhaps matching TRBD2 (5 bases). Germline V CDR1 and CDR2: SGHNT, YYREEE (reference sequence). Trimming left V 3 bases short and J 3 bases short, with 15 bases between. The CDR3 length is 16 residues.

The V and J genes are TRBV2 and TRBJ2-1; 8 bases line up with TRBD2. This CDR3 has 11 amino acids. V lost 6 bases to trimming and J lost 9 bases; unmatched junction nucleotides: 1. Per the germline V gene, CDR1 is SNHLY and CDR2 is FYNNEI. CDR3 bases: TGTGCCAGCAGGCTAGCGGGTGAGCAGTTCTTC. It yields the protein CASRLAGEQFF.

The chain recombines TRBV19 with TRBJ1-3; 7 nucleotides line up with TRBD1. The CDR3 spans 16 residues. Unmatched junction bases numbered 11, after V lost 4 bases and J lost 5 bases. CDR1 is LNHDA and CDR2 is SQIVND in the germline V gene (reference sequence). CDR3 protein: CASSNTGAVRRNTIYF. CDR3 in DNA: TGTGCCAGTAGTAATACAGGGGCGGTAAGAAGAAACACCATATATTTT.

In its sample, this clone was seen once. The CDR3: CASSKEEDSPPEQYF. The CDR3 DNA is TGTGCCAGCAGCAAAGAGGAAGACAGCCCCCCCGAGCAGTACTTC. The chain uses TRBV21-1 and TRBJ2-7; the table's D call TRBD1 went unverified against the DNA. TRBV21-1 corresponds to a pseudogene. This CDR3 spans 15 amino acids.

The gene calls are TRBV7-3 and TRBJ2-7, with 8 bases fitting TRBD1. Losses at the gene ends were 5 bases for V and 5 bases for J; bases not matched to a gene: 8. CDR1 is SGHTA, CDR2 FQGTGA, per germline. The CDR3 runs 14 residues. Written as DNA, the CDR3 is TGTGCCAGCAGCCTCCTGGACAGGGTGGACGAGCAGTACTTC. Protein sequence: CASSLLDRVDEQYF.

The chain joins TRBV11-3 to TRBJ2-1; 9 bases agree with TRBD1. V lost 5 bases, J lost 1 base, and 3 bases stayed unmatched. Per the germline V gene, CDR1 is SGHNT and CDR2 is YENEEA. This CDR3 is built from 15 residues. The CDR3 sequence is CASSRQGGSYNEQFF. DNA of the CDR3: TGTGCCAGCAGCCGACAGGGGGGATCCTACAATGAGCAGTTCTTC.

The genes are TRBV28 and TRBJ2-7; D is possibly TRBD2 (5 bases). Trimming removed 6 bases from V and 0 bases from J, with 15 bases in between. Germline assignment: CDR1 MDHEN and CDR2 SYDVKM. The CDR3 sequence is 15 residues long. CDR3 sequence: CASSPLSGSSYEQYF. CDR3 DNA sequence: TGTGCCAGCAGCCCCCTCTCGGGGAGCTCCTACGAGCAGTACTTC. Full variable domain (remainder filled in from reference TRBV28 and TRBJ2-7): DVKVTQSSRYLVKRTGEKVFLECVQDMDHENMFWYRQDPGLGLRLIYFSYDVKMKEKGDIPEGYSVSREKKERFSLILESASTNQTSMYLCASSPLSGSSYEQYFGPGTRLTVT.

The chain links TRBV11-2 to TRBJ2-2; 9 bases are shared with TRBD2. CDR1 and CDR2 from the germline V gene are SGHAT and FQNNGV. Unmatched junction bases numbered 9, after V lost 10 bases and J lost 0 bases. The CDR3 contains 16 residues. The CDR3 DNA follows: TGTGCCACCCTAGCGGGACCTTTCGCGAACACCGGGGAGCTGTTTTTT. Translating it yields CATLAGPFANTGELFF.

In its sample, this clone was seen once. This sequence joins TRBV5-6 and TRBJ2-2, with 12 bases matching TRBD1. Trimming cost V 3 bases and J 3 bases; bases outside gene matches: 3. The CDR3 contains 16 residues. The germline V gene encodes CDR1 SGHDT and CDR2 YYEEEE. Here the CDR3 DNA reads TGTGCCAGCAGCTCCCGGGACAGGGGGCACACCGGGGAGCTGTTTTTT. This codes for CASSSRDRGHTGELFF.

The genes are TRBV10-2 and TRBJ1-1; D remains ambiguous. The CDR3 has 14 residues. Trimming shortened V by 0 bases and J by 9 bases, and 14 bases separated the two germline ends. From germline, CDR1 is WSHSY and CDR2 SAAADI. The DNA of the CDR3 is TGCGCCAGCAGTGAGTCAATCTGGGCCGACAAAGCTTTCTTT. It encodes CASSESIWADKAFF.